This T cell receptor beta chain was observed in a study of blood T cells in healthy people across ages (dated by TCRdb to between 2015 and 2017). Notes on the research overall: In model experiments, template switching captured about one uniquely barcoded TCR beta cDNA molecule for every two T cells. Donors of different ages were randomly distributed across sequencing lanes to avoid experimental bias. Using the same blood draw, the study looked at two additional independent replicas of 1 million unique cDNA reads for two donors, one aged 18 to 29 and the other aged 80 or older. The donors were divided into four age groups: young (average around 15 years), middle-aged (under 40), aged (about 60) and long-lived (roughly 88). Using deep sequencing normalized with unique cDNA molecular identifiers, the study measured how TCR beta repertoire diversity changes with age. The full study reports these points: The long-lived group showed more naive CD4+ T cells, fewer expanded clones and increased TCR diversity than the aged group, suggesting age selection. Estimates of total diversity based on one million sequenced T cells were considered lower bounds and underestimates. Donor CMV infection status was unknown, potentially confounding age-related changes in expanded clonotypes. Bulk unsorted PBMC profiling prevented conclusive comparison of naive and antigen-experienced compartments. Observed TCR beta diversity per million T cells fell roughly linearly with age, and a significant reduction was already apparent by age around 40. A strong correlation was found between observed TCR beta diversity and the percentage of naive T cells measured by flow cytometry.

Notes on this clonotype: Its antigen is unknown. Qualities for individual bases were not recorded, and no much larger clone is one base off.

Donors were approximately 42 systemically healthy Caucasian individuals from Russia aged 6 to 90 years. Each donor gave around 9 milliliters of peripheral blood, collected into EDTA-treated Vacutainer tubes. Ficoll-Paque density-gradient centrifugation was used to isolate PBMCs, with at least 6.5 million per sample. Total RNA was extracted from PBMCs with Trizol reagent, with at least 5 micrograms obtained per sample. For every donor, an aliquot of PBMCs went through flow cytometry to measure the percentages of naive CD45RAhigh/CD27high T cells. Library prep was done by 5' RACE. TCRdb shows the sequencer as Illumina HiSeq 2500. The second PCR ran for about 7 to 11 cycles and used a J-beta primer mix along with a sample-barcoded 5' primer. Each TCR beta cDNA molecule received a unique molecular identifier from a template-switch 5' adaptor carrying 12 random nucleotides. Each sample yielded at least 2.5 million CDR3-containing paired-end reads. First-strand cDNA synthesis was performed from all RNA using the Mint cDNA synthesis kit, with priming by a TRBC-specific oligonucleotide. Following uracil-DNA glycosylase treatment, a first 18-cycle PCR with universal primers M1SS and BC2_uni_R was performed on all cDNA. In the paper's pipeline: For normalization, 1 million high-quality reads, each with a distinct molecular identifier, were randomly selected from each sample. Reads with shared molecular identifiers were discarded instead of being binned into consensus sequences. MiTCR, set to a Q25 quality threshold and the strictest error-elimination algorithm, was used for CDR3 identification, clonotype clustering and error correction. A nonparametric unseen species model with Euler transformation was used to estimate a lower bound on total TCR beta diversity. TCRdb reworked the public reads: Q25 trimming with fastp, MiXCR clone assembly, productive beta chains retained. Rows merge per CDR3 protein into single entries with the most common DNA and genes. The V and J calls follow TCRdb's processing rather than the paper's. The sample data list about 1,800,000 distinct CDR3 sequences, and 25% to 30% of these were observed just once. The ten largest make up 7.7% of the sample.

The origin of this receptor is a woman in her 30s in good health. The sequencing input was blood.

CDR3 region: CASNRQGVLDEQYF. The nucleotide sequence reads TGTGCCAGCAACAGGCAGGGGGTGTTGGACGAGCAGTACTTC. Here the chain combines TRBV7-9 and TRBJ2-7, and 7 junction bases match TRBD1. From V the trimming removes 7 bases and from J it removes 5 bases, while the gene matches leave 11 bases of the junction unaccounted for. CDR1 is given as SEHNR and CDR2 as FQNEAQ, both from the germline V gene (reference sequence). The CDR3 runs 14 residues from the cysteine to the phenylalanine. Only the CDR3 portion is preserved as DNA: 42 bases, with reading frame beginning at the first base.